Listed here are 15 T cell receptor beta chains from one sample, sequenced in a study of T cell responses to AZD1222 COVID-19 vaccine. Sequencing was performed with immunoSEQ multiplex PCR; in TCRdb, only in-frame clones are kept and a portion is missing. This sample has fewer than 100,000 clones, with around nine tenths found just once. Sequenced material: peripheral blood, taken 28 days after the second AZD1222 dose. Every receptor here comes from an adult who received the AZD1222 COVID-19 vaccine.

This rearrangement joins TRBV7-9 to TRBJ2-1, with D unclear. V shed 5 bases and J shed 5 bases, with 10 bases lying between them. Germline V CDR1 and CDR2: SEHNR, FQNEAQ (reference sequence). This CDR3 is built from 13 residues. CDR3 amino acids: CASSLRAHNEQFF. In DNA, the CDR3 is TGTGCCAGCAGCCTAAGAGCACACAATGAGCAGTTCTTC.

This rearrangement joins TRBV7-9 to TRBJ2-3; weak D call: TRBD1 (5 bases). The CDR3 is 15 residues long. Trimming shortened V by 4 bases and J by 1 base, and 12 bases separated the two germline ends. Germline-derived CDR1 and CDR2 are SEHNR and FQNEAQ (reference sequence). The CDR3: CASSSYRTRTDTQYF. The CDR3 nucleotides read TGTGCCAGCAGCTCCTACAGGACCCGCACAGATACGCAGTATTTT. Using reference TRBV7-9 and TRBJ2-3 for the parts outside the CDR3, the full variable domain is DTGVSQNPRHKITKRGQNVTFRCDPISEHNRLYWYRQTLGQGPEFLTYFQNEAQLEKSRLLSDRFSAERPKGSFSTLEIQRTEQGDSAMYLCASSSYRTRTDTQYFGPGTRLTVL.

This clone was found once. This rearrangement joins TRBV13 to TRBJ2-3; 13 bases line up with TRBD2. The CDR3 is made up of 19 amino acids. The germline V gene has CDR1 PRHDT and CDR2 FYEKMQ (reference sequence). The junction had 12 bases not matched to a gene; V was cut back by 5 bases and J by 1 base. Written as DNA, the CDR3 is TGTGCCAGCAGCATTCCCGGACTAGCGGGAGTTAAGGGCACAGATACGCAGTATTTT. It codes for CASSIPGLAGVKGTDTQYF.

Turning to this clone: The junction departs from germline at one end; a sequencing error may be responsible. The J gene is TRBJ2-1, the V gene TRBV3-1 (or the pseudogene TRBV3-2); tentatively, D is TRBD1 (6 bases). The V gene's germline CDR1 is LGHDT and CDR2 YNNKEL (reference sequence). The CDR3 is 11 amino acids. CDR3 region: CASSSRQVKLF. In DNA, the CDR3 is TGTGCCAGCAGCTCCCGACAGGTTAAGCTCTTC.

The chain carries TRBV5-1 and TRBJ2-7; TRBD2 matches 10 bases. V lost 5 bases and J lost 5; bases outside the gene matches: 4. The length of the CDR3 is 13 residues. Per germline, CDR1 SGHRS and CDR2 YFSETQ. The DNA for the CDR3 is TGCGCCAGCAGAAGTCTAGCGGGAGACGAGCAGTACTTC. Its protein product is CASRSLAGDEQYF.

This chain uses TRBV28 with TRBJ1-3; no clear D gene. Trimming left V 5 bases short and J 0 bases short, with 14 bases between. Germline V gene lookup returns CDR1 MDHEN and CDR2 SYDVKM. The CDR3 sequence is 16 residues long. CDR3 sequence reads: CASSAREGSSGNTIYF. In DNA form, the CDR3 reads TGTGCCAGCAGTGCACGGGAGGGCAGCTCTGGAAACACCATATATTTT.

V usage is TRBV9 and J usage is TRBJ2-3; 7 positions match TRBD2. This CDR3 is 14 amino acids long. With 5 bases clipped from V and 0 bases from J, the junction kept 3 bases outside the gene matches. The germline gives CDR1 SGDLS, CDR2 YYNGEE. The CDR3 protein is CASSRTSSTDTQYF. DNA for the CDR3: TGTGCCAGCAGTCGGACTAGTAGCACAGATACGCAGTATTTT.

This chain links TRBV5-5 with TRBJ1-1; no definite D call. The V gene lost 3 bases and the J gene lost 0 bases, with 6 bases spanning the gap. CDR1 is SGHKS and CDR2 is YYEKEE in the germline V gene (reference sequence). CDR3 length equals 13 residues. The CDR3 DNA sequence: TGTGCCAGCAGCTATACGGTGAACACTGAAGCTTTCTTT. Translation gives CASSYTVNTEAFF.

This clone showed up just once. The V and J genes are TRBV6-5 and TRBJ2-1; 14 bases agree with TRBD2. Trimming removed 5 bases from V and 10 bases from J; junction bases left unmatched: 4. The CDR3 sequence is 14 residues long. The V gene's germline CDR1 is MNHEY and CDR2 SVGAGI. CDR3 bases: TGTGCCAGCAGTCGACTAGCGGGAGGGCCCGAGCAGTTCTTC. This codes for CASSRLAGGPEQFF.

The chain has TRBV11-2 and TRBJ2-7; D is perhaps TRBD1 (6 bases). V lost 7 bases and J lost 0, with 19 bases in between. This CDR3 region has 16 residues. CDR1 and CDR2 from the germline V gene are SGHAT and FQNNGV. The CDR3 nucleotides are TGTGCCAGCACCCTACCAGGGGAGATACCCTCCTACGAGCAGTACTTC. This codes for CASTLPGEIPSYEQYF.

The sample holds one count of this clone. The chain couples TRBV5-1 to TRBJ2-2, with a tentative D call TRBD1 (6 bases). The ends were cut back, 6 bases at V and 6 bases at J, with 12 bases in the middle. The CDR3 extends over 13 amino acids. The germline gives CDR1 SGHRS, CDR2 YFSETQ. CDR3 coding DNA: TGCGCCAGCAACATACAGGGCGCCGGGGAGCTGTTTTTT. Its protein product is CASNIQGAGELFF.

The chain joins TRBV7-2 to TRBJ1-2, with 8 positions matching TRBD1. The CDR3 sequence is 13 residues long. CDR1 and CDR2 (germline): SGHTA, FQGNSA. With 5 bases clipped from V and 8 bases from J, the junction kept 7 bases outside the gene matches. This CDR3 is CASSPGQGEGYTF. The CDR3 DNA reads TGTGCCAGCAGCCCCGGACAGGGAGAGGGCTACACCTTC.

This clone was seen just once. The chain links TRBV9 to TRBJ2-3, with D unresolved. The germline V gene has CDR1 SGDLS and CDR2 YYNGEE. CDR3 length: 14 residues. V was cut by 4 bases and J by 5 bases, with 14 bases left in between. This CDR3 is CASSYTYLGDTQYF. The CDR3 nucleotides read TGTGCCAGCAGCTACACGTATCTGGGAGATACGCAGTATTTT.

This clone came up a few times. This sequence joins TRBV2 and TRBJ2-2; D might be TRBD1 (6 bases). V gave up 6 bases and J gave up 5 bases, with 10 bases separating them. CDR1 is SNHLY and CDR2 is FYNNEI in the germline V gene. CDR3 length: 13 residues. The CDR3 here is CASRQGSTGELFF. CDR3 bases: TGTGCCAGCAGACAGGGCTCGACCGGGGAGCTGTTTTTT.

The gene calls are TRBV14 and TRBJ2-7, with 7 positions matching TRBD1. This CDR3 has 15 residues. Germline V lookup: CDR1 SGHDN, CDR2 FVKESK. V lost 4 bases, J lost 6 bases, and 12 bases stayed unmatched. CDR3 DNA sequence: TGTGCCAGCAGCCTCTATGAGGGGGCGCGACTCGAGCAGTACTTC. This translates into CASSLYEGARLEQYF.